This T cell receptor (beta chain) is drawn from a study of T cells in Graves' hyperthyroidism and ophthalmopathy. The CDR3 totals 12 residues. The germline V gene encodes CDR1 SGHNT and CDR2 YENEEA. The ends were cut back, 5 bases at V and 6 bases at J, with 10 bases in the middle. The CDR3 regions of TCR beta were amplified from RNA transcripts. The TCR CDR3 was amplified in a first-round RT-PCR using the HTBI primer set. TCRdb redid the calling of the multiplex PCR reads with MiXCR, one entry per CDR3 protein. The data show some 380,000 distinct CDR3 sequences, roughly 13% seen once. This clonotype showed up many times.

The rearrangement uses TRBV11-3 and TRBJ1-1, with a possible D match to TRBD1 (6 bases). Input material: blood. This TCR was recovered from a young man with Graves' hyperthyroidism that later progressed to Graves' ophthalmopathy. The CDR3 reads CASSPGAPEAFF. The CDR3 DNA follows: TGTGCCAGCAGCCCAGGGGCACCTGAAGCTTTCTTT.